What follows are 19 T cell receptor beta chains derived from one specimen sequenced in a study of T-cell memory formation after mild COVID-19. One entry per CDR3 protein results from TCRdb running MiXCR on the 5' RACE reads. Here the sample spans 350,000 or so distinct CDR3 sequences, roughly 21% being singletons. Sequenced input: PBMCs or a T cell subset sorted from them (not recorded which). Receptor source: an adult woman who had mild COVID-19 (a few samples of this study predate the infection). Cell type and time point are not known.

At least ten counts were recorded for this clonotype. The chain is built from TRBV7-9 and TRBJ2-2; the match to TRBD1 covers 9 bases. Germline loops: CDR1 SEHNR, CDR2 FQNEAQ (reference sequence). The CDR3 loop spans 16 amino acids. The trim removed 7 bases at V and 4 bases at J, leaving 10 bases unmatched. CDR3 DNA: TGTGCCAGCAAAATTCCCGGGACAGGGATCACCGGGGAGCTGTTTTTT. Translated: CASKIPGTGITGELFF. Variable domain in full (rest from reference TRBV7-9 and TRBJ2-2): DTGVSQNPRHKITKRGQNVTFRCDPISEHNRLYWYRQTLGQGPEFLTYFQNEAQLEKSRLLSDRFSAERPKGSFSTLEIQRTEQGDSAMYLCASKIPGTGITGELFFGEGSRLTVL.

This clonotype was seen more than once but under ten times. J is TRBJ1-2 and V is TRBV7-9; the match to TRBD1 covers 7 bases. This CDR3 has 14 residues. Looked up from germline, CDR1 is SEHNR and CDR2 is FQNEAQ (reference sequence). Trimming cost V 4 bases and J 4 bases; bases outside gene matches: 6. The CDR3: CASSSDRWSYGYTF. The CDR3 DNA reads TGTGCCAGCAGCTCGGACAGGTGGAGCTATGGCTACACCTTC.

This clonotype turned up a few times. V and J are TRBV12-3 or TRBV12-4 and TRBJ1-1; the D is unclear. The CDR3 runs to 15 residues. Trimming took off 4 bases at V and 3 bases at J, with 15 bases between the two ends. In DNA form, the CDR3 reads TGTGCCAGCAGTTCCCGCGGGATTGGGGACACTGAAGCTTTCTTT. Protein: CASSSRGIGDTEAFF.

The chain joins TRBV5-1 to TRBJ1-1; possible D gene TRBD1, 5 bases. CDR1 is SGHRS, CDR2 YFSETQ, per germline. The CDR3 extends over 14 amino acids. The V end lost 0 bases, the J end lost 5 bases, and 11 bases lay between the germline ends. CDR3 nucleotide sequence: TGCGCCAGCAGCTTGGAGGCAGGGTCGACTGAAGCTTTCTTT. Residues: CASSLEAGSTEAFF.

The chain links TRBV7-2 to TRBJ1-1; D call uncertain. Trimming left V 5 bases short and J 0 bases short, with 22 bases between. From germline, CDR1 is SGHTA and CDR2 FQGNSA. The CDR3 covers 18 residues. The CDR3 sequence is CASSHPKTSVKMNTEAFF. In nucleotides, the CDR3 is TGTGCCAGCAGCCACCCCAAGACCAGTGTCAAAATGAACACTGAAGCTTTCTTT.

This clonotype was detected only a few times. As DNA, the CDR3 is TGCAGTGCTAGAGCCCACAGGACTTACAATGAGCAGTTCTTC. Translation gives CSARAHRTYNEQFF. The chain has TRBV20-1 and TRBJ2-1; D is perhaps TRBD1 or TRBD2 (5 bases each). Germline lookup yields CDR1 DFQATT and CDR2 SNEGSKA (reference sequence). The CDR3 length is 14 residues. The ends were cut back, 1 base at V and 4 bases at J, with 11 bases in the middle.

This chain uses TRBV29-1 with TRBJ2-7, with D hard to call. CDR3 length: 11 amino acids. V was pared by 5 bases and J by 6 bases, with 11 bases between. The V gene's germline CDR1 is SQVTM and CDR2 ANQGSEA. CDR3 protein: CSVLTRREQYF. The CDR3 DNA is TGCAGCGTTTTAACCAGGCGCGAGCAGTACTTC.

The CDR3 nucleotides are TGTGCCAGCAGTTACCTGACGGGGGGCTATGGCTACACCTTC. Translation: CASSYLTGGYGYTF. The chain couples TRBV6-6 to TRBJ1-2; D possibly corresponds to TRBD1 (5 bases). Trimming shortened V by 2 bases and J by 4 bases, and 11 bases separated the two germline ends. Germline lookup yields CDR1 MNHNY and CDR2 SVGAGI (reference sequence). CDR3 length: 14 amino acids.

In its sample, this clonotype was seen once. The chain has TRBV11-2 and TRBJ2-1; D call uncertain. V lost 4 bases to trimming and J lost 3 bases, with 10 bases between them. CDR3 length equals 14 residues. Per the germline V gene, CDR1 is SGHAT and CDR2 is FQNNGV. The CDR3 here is CASSSLKNYNEQFF. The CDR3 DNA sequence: TGTGCCAGCAGCTCACTAAAGAACTACAATGAGCAGTTCTTC. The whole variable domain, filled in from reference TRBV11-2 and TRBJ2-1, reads EAGVAQSPRYKIIEKRQSVAFWCNPISGHATLYWYQQILGQGPKLLIQFQNNGVVDDSQLPKDRFSAERLKGVDSTLKIQPAKLEDSAVYLCASSSLKNYNEQFFGPGTRLTVL.

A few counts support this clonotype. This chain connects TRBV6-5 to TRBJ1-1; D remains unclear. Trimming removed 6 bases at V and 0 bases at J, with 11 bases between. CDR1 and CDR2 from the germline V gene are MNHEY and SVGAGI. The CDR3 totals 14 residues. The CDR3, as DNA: TGTGCCAGCAGCTGGGGTTATATGAACACTGAAGCTTTCTTT. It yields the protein CASSWGYMNTEAFF.

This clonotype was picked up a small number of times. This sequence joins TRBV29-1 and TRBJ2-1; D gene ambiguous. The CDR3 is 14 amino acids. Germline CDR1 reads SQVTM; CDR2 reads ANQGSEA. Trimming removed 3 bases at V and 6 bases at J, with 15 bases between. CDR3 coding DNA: TGCAGCGTTGACCCTCCGGGTTCGGGCAATGAGCAGTTCTTC. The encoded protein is CSVDPPGSGNEQFF.

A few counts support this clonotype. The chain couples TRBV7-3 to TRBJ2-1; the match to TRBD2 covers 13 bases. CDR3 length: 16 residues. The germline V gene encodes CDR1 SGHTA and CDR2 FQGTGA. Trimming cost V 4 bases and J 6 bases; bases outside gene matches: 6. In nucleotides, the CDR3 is TGTGCCAGCAGCTCCCGGACTAGCGGGAGCCTCAATGAGCAGTTCTTC. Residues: CASSSRTSGSLNEQFF.

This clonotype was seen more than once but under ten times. The CDR3 protein is CASSPHEGSVTGELFF. The CDR3 DNA follows: TGTGCCAGCTCACCACACGAGGGTTCGGTCACCGGGGAGCTGTTTTTT. The rearrangement uses TRBV18 and TRBJ2-2; D is perhaps TRBD2 (5 bases). CDR3 length: 16 residues. Germline-derived CDR1 and CDR2 are KGHSH and LQKENI. Between the trimmed V and J ends, which lost 1 base and 4 bases, there was a span of 13 bases.

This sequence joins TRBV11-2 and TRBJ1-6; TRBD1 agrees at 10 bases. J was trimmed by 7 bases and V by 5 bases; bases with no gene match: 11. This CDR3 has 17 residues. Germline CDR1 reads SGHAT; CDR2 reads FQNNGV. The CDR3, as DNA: TGTGCCAGCAGCCAGGGACAGGGGAGAATTTTGAATTCACCCCTCCACTTT. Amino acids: CASSQGQGRILNSPLHF.

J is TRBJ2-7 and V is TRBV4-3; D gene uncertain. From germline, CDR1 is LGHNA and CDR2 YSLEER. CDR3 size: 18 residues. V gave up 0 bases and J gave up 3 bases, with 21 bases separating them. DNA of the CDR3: TGCGCCAGCAGCCAAGAGTTAAATAGGGAAATTCCCCTCTACGAGCAGTACTTC. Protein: CASSQELNREIPLYEQYF.

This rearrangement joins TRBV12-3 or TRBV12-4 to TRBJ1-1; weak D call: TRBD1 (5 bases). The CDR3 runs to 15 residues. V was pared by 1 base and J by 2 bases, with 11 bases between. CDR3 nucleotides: TGTGCCAGCAGTTTAGTTCCGGGGCAAAACACTGAAGCTTTCTTT. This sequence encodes CASSLVPGQNTEAFF.

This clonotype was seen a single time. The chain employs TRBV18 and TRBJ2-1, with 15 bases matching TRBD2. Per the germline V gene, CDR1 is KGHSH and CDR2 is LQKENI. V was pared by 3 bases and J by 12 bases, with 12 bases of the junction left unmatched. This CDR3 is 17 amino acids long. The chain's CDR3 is CASSPGTGLAGGPRQFF. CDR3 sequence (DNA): TGTGCCAGCTCACCCGGCACTGGACTAGCGGGAGGGCCACGGCAGTTCTTC.

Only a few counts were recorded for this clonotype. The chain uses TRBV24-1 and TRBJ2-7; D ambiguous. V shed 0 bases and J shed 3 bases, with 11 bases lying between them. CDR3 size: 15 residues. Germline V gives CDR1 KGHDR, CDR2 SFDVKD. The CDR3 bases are TGTGCCACCAGTGATTTGTGGGCAGGTCGCTACGAGCAGTACTTC. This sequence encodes CATSDLWAGRYEQYF.

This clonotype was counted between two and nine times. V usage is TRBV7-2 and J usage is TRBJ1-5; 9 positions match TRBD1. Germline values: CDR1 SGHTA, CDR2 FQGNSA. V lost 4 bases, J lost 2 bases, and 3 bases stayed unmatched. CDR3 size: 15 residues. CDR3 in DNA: TGTGCCAGCAGCTGGGACAGGGCGGGCAATCAGCCCCAGCATTTT. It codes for CASSWDRAGNQPQHF.